This record covers a single TCR beta chain. Researchers ran the PCR with 60 Vbeta and 13 Jbeta primers. Repertoires were generated with immunoSEQ multiplex PCR, while TCRdb's copy carries only in-frame clones and drops some. The profile shows about 93,000 clones, approximately 81% of them singletons. The CDR3 is 16 residues long. Germline V gene lookup returns CDR1 SGHDT and CDR2 YYEEEE. The germline V and J ends were trimmed by 4 bases and 2 bases, with 19 bases remaining between them. The sample comes from a study of cytomegalovirus exposure and HLA in healthy donors. The sequence was obtained from a woman aged 35 to 49 in good health and CMV-seronegative. The chain has TRBV5-6 and TRBJ2-7; D may be TRBD2 (5 bases). Sequenced sample: PBMCs. CDR3 loop: CASSLALDWQAYEQYF. The CDR3 DNA reads TGTGCCAGCAGCCTGGCCCTGGACTGGCAGGCCTACGAGCAGTACTTC.